The 7 T cell receptor beta chains presented below share a single source sample, sequenced in a study of blood T cell repertoires in COVID-19. Some clones are missing from TCRdb's copy, which holds only in-frame ones; the method was immunoSEQ multiplex PCR. The sample contains 250,000 to 300,000 clones, approximately 87% of which appear only once. Sequencing was carried out using peripheral blood. The receptor set was obtained from a man aged 55 to 70 who had recovered from COVID-19.

CDR3 sequence (DNA): TGTGCCAGCAGCCCCGGGGACAGGGGAACAGATACGCAGTATTTT. Amino acid sequence: CASSPGDRGTDTQYF. The chain recombines TRBV5-4 with TRBJ2-3; 10 bases are a match to TRBD1. This CDR3 has 15 amino acids. Trimming took 4 bases from V and 3 from J; bases not matched to a gene: 5. CDR1 and CDR2 from the germline V gene are SGHNT and YYREEE (reference sequence).

The V call is TRBV30, the J call TRBJ1-6, with 10 bases matching TRBD1. The CDR3 sequence is 13 residues long. The germline V gene has CDR1 GTSNPN and CDR2 SVGIG (reference sequence). The ends lost 3 bases at V and 9 bases at J; junction bases unmatched: 2. The CDR3 loop is CAWRGQGISPLHF. The CDR3 DNA is TGTGCCTGGAGGGGACAGGGGATTTCACCCCTCCACTTT. The whole variable domain, remainder taken from reference TRBV30 and TRBJ1-6, is SQTIHQWPATLVQPVGSPLSLECTVEGTSNPNLYWYRQAAGRGLQLLFYSVGIGQISSEVPQNLSASRPQDRQFILSSKKLLLSDSGFYLCAWRGQGISPLHFGNGTRLTVT.

The chain uses TRBV28 and TRBJ1-1, with D possibly TRBD1 on 5 matching bases. The V end lost 6 bases, the J end lost 4 bases, and 12 bases lay between the germline ends. There are 13 residues in the CDR3. Germline CDR1 reads MDHEN; CDR2 reads SYDVKM. For the CDR3, the DNA is TGTGCCAGCAGGGGGACTTGGAGCACTGAAGCTTTCTTT. This gives the protein CASRGTWSTEAFF.

The chain carries TRBV28 and TRBJ2-3; 12 bases align to TRBD2. V lost 8 bases to trimming and J lost 2 bases; unmatched junction nucleotides: 11. Germline CDR1 MDHEN, CDR2 SYDVKM. CDR3 size: 17 residues. The CDR3 nucleotides read TGTGCCAGCCCGCCCTGGACTAGCGGGGCTTTCACAGATACGCAGTATTTT. It codes for CASPPWTSGAFTDTQYF.

This clone has more than one count but fewer than ten. This chain links TRBV19 with TRBJ1-5; no definite D call. Germline CDR1 and CDR2: LNHDA and SQIVND (reference sequence). Trimming removed 4 bases from V and 11 bases from J, with 15 bases in between. The CDR3 extends over 13 amino acids. The chain's CDR3 is CASSTHRSRAQHF. The CDR3 DNA sequence: TGTGCCAGTAGTACCCACCGGTCTCGGGCCCAGCATTTT.

V is TRBV29-1 and J is TRBJ2-7, with TRBD1 as a possible D gene (7 bases). Per the germline V gene, CDR1 is SQVTM and CDR2 is ANQGSEA. This CDR3 comprises 12 residues. V was clipped by 6 bases and J by 4 bases, with 13 bases between them. The CDR3 DNA reads TGCAGCGTCCGCGGGACAGCTTACGAGCAGTACTTC. This gives the protein CSVRGTAYEQYF.

This rearrangement joins TRBV2 to TRBJ1-5, with 7 bases that match TRBD1. The V gene end was trimmed by 6 bases and the J gene end by 6 bases; junction bases not matched to a gene: 5. Germline-derived CDR1 and CDR2 are SNHLY and FYNNEI. The CDR3 extends over 13 amino acids. CDR3 sequence reads: CASRAGGVQPQHF. The CDR3 region has the DNA TGTGCCAGCAGGGCAGGGGGTGTTCAGCCCCAGCATTTT.